This T cell receptor beta chain was documented in a study of T cell changes during pregnancy in multiple sclerosis. CDR1 is MNHNY and CDR2 is SVGAGI in the germline V gene (reference sequence). After removal of 5 bases from V and 5 bases from J, the junction contained 5 bases not matched to a gene. This CDR3 comprises 13 residues. The repertoire was sequenced with immunoSEQ multiplex PCR; TCRdb's copy has only in-frame clones and lacks some. The sample contains tens of thousands of clones, 92% of which appear only once. V gene TRBV6-6 combines with J gene TRBJ1-2; TRBD1 agrees at 7 bases. The sequence was collected from a female donor with multiple sclerosis, enrolled in a pregnancy study. Source: CD4+ T cells from peripheral blood mononuclear cells, taken after pregnancy. The CDR3 coding sequence is TGTGCCAGCAGTCCCGGACAGGTGTATGGCTACACCTTC. It specifies CASSPGQVYGYTF.